Listed below are T cell receptor beta chains from one sample, sequenced in a study of blood T cell repertoires in COVID-19. The method was immunoSEQ multiplex PCR; TCRdb's version includes in-frame clones alone and lacks a portion of them. The sample carries some 180,000 clones, around nine tenths recorded once. Sequenced input: peripheral blood. These receptors came from a man aged 50-60 years with COVID-19, enrolled during active disease. The CDR3 runs from the conserved cysteine through the conserved F or W. The D gene is left open where the match is weak. Only part of the rows carry a size: once, few, many, or a class if the clone is expanded.

CDR3	DNA	J	V	D	size
CASSRPDRDDYGYTF	TGTGCCAGCTCACGACCGGACAGGGACGACTATGGCTACACCTTC	TRBJ1-2	TRBV18	TRBD1	NA
CASSSTGGYRAFGEQYF	TGCGCCAGCAGTTCAACAGGGGGTTACCGGGCCTTCGGGGAGCAGTACTTC	TRBJ2-7	TRBV10-1	TRBD1	NA
CASSSTSGGTYNEQFF	TGTGCCAGCAGTTCCACTAGCGGGGGAACCTACAATGAGCAGTTCTTC	TRBJ2-1	TRBV28	TRBD2	NA
CASSEQGPPYSSNQPQHF	TGTGCCAGCAGTGAACAGGGCCCCCCATATAGCAGCAATCAGCCCCAGCATTTT	TRBJ1-5	TRBV6-1	NA	NA
CASGKTGAQNTEAFF	TGCGCCAGCGGGAAAACAGGGGCCCAGAACACTGAAGCTTTCTTT	TRBJ1-1	TRBV5-1	TRBD1	once
CASSQDFGTQSSYEQYF	TGCGCCAGCAGCCAAGATTTCGGGACACAAAGCTCCTACGAGCAGTACTTC	TRBJ2-7	TRBV4-1	NA	NA
CASSVALAGKETQYF	TGTGCCAGCAGCGTCGCCCTAGCGGGGAAAGAGACCCAGTACTTC	TRBJ2-5	TRBV9	TRBD2	NA
CASSQDKGIGNQPQHF	TGCGCCAGCAGCCAAGATAAGGGGATCGGCAATCAGCCCCAGCATTTT	TRBJ1-5	TRBV4-1	NA	few
CASSARETQYF	TGTGCCAGCAGCGCCAGGGAGACCCAGTACTTC	TRBJ2-5	TRBV12-3/TRBV12-4	NA	NA
CASRSANTGELFF	TGTGCCAGCAGGAGCGCGAACACCGGGGAGCTGTTTTTT	TRBJ2-2	TRBV5-4	NA	NA
CSARPGGAMKTQYF	TGCAGCGCTCGACCGGGGGGGGCCATGAAGACCCAGTACTTC	TRBJ2-5	TRBV29-1	TRBD2	once
CASSLRGADEETQYF	TGCGCCAGCAGCTTGCGGGGGGCGGACGAAGAGACCCAGTACTTC	TRBJ2-5	TRBV5-1	NA	NA
CASSYTQGVSGNTIYF	TGTGCCAGCAGTTATACCCAGGGTGTATCTGGAAACACCATATATTTT	TRBJ1-3	TRBV13	NA	NA
CASSPSGTPYEQYF	TGTGCCAGCTCACCGAGCGGGACCCCCTACGAGCAGTACTTC	TRBJ2-7	TRBV18	TRBD2	NA
CASSIRTGLGELAEAFF	TGTGCCAGCTCAATTCGGACAGGGCTTGGGGAACTGGCTGAAGCTTTCTTT	TRBJ1-1	TRBV18	TRBD1	NA
CASSHAGSYEQYF	TGTGCCAGCAGCCACGCCGGGTCCTACGAGCAGTACTTC	TRBJ2-7	TRBV11-2	NA	NA
CANPKDRLNTEAFF	TGTGCCAACCCAAAGGACAGGTTGAACACTGAAGCTTTCTTT	TRBJ1-1	TRBV3-1/TRBV3-2	TRBD1	NA
CSDGQGNTEAFF	TGCAGCGACGGACAGGGAAACACTGAAGCTTTCTTT	TRBJ1-1	TRBV29-1	TRBD1	NA
CVALRSGAYGYTF	TGTGTCGCGTTGAGAAGTGGGGCCTATGGCTACACCTTC	TRBJ1-2	TRBV28	NA	NA
CSVARRDTEAFF	TGCAGCGTTGCACGCAGGGACACTGAAGCTTTCTTT	TRBJ1-1	TRBV29-1	NA	NA
CASRTPTGQRNYGYTF	TGTGCCAGCAGGACCCCTACCGGACAGAGGAACTATGGCTACACCTTC	TRBJ1-2	TRBV19	NA	NA
CASSLGYRDRDSYEQYF	TGTGCCAGCAGCTTGGGGTACCGGGACAGGGATTCCTACGAGCAGTACTTC	TRBJ2-7	TRBV7-9	TRBD1	NA
CASSQLRDRVGGELFF	TGCGCCAGCAGCCAACTCCGGGACAGGGTCGGCGGGGAGCTGTTTTTT	TRBJ2-2	TRBV4-3	TRBD1	few
CSVEERRGKRTQYF	TGCAGCGTTGAAGAACGGCGGGGTAAGCGGACGCAGTATTTT	TRBJ2-3	TRBV29-1	NA	NA
CASSPAGRGLYEQYF	TGTGCCAGCAGCCCCGCGGGCAGGGGGCTCTACGAGCAGTACTTC	TRBJ2-7	TRBV11-1	TRBD1	NA
CSVHPQGAATDTQYF	TGCAGCGTGCACCCGCAGGGGGCGGCCACAGATACGCAGTATTTT	TRBJ2-3	TRBV29-1	TRBD1	NA
CASSTGTARKLFF	TGTGCCAGCAGCACAGGGACAGCTAGAAAACTGTTTTTT	TRBJ1-4	TRBV9	TRBD1	few
CASSIDPGLAYEQFF	TGTGCCAGTAGTATAGACCCGGGACTAGCGTATGAGCAGTTCTTC	TRBJ2-1	TRBV19	TRBD2	NA
CASSAGQPHGYTF	TGTGCCAGCAGCGCGGGACAACCTCATGGCTACACCTTC	TRBJ1-2	TRBV9	NA	NA
CASSPGDCGSSGELFF	TGTGCCAGCAGTCCCGGAGATTGCGGGAGTTCCGGGGAGCTGTTTTTT	TRBJ2-2	TRBV21-1	NA	NA
CASSFYRGSPLHF	TGTGCCAGCAGTTTCTACCGTGGTTCACCCCTCCACTTT	TRBJ1-6	TRBV6-5	NA	NA
CASSQVSFSGELFF	TGTGCCAGCAGCCAAGTTTCTTTTTCCGGGGAGCTGTTTTTT	TRBJ2-2	TRBV4-2	NA	NA
CASSPGTGREQYF	TGTGCCAGCAGCCCGGGGACAGGGCGAGAGCAGTACTTC	TRBJ2-7	TRBV9	TRBD1	few
CAISAPSSGANVLTF	TGTGCCATCAGTGCCCCCAGTTCTGGGGCCAACGTCCTGACTTTC	TRBJ2-6	TRBV10-3	NA	NA
CASSPGQGDEKLFF	TGTGCCAGCAGCCCGGGACAGGGGGATGAAAAACTGTTTTTT	TRBJ1-4	TRBV4-2	TRBD1	NA
CASSPLSAGNNEQFF	TGTGCCAGCTCACCACTTTCCGCCGGGAACAATGAGCAGTTCTTC	TRBJ2-1	TRBV18	NA	once
CASAAQPGYGYTF	TGTGCCAGCGCGGCCCAGCCCGGCTATGGCTACACCTTC	TRBJ1-2	TRBV2	NA	NA
CASSLDVSGAAFF	TGTGCCAGCAGCTTGGACGTCTCGGGAGCAGCTTTCTTT	TRBJ1-1	TRBV5-5	NA	NA
CASSPHGQGRNSPLHF	TGTGCCAGCAGCCCCCACGGACAGGGGCGAAATTCACCCCTCCACTTT	TRBJ1-6	TRBV11-2	TRBD1	NA
CATVIAGGTYEQYF	TGTGCCACCGTAATAGCGGGGGGAACCTACGAGCAGTACTTC	TRBJ2-7	TRBV28	TRBD2	once
CASSLGPGAYEQYF	TGTGCCAGCAGCTTAGGGCCAGGGGCCTACGAGCAGTACTTC	TRBJ2-7	TRBV11-2	NA	NA
CASSAAVLRDEQYF	TGTGCCAGCAGTGCTGCGGTCCTACGGGACGAGCAGTACTTC	TRBJ2-7	TRBV2	NA	NA
CASSQDRTEAFF	TGTGCCAGCAGCCAAGATCGCACTGAAGCTTTCTTT	TRBJ1-1	TRBV4-2	NA	NA
CASRPGQTTDTQYF	TGTGCCAGCAGACCGGGACAAACCACAGATACGCAGTATTTT	TRBJ2-3	TRBV5-4	NA	NA
CATSRWGGEGPGELFF	TGCGCCACCAGCAGGTGGGGGGGGGAAGGACCCGGGGAGCTGTTTTTT	TRBJ2-2	TRBV15	TRBD2	NA
CASSLGGGPGGEQYF	TGTGCCAGCAGCTTAGGTGGAGGGCCCGGGGGGGAGCAGTACTTC	TRBJ2-7	TRBV7-9	TRBD2	NA
CASSSTREAQYF	TGTGCCAGCAGTTCCACCCGGGAGGCCCAGTACTTC	TRBJ2-5	TRBV28	TRBD2	NA
CASSGRTGVTEAFF	TGTGCCAGCAGCGGAAGGACAGGGGTGACTGAAGCTTTCTTT	TRBJ1-1	TRBV14	TRBD1	NA
CASSIAALAGELAKNIQYF	TGTGCCAGTAGTATAGCCGCTCTAGCGGGGGAACTAGCCAAAAACATTCAGTACTTC	TRBJ2-4	TRBV19	TRBD2	NA
CASSLKAGSWDIQYF	TGTGCCAGCAGTTTAAAGGCCGGGTCTTGGGACATTCAGTACTTC	TRBJ2-4	TRBV6-5	NA	NA
CASSWDSDEKLFF	TGTGCCAGCAGCTGGGACTCGGATGAAAAACTGTTTTTT	TRBJ1-4	TRBV11-2	NA	once
CASSPRGGTEAFF	TGTGCCAGCAGTCCAAGAGGGGGCACTGAAGCTTTCTTT	TRBJ1-1	TRBV27	NA	NA